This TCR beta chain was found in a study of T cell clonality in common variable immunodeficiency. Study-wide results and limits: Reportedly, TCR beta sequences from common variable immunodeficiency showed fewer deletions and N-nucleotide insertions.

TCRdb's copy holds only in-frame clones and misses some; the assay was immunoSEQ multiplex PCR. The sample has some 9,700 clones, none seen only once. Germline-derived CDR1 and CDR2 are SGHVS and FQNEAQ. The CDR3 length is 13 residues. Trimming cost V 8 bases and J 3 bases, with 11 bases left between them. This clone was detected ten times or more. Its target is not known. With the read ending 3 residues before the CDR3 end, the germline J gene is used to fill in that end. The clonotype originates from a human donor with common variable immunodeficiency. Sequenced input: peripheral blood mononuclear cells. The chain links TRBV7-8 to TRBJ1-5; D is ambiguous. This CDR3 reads CASSYRLNQPQHF. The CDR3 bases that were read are TGTGCCAGCTCTTATAGACTCAATCAGCCC.